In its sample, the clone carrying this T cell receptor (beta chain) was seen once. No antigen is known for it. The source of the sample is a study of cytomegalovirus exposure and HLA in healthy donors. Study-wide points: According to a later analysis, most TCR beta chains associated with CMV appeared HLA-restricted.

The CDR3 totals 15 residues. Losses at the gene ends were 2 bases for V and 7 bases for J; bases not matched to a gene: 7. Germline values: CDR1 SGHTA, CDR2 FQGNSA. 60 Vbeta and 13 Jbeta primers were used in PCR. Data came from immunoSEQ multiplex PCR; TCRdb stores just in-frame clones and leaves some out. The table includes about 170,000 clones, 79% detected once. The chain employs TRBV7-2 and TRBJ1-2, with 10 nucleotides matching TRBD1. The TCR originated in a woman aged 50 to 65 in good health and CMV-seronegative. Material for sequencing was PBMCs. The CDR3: CASSLNTRTGGGYTF. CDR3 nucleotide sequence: TGTGCCAGCAGCTTAAATACGAGGACAGGGGGTGGCTACACCTTC. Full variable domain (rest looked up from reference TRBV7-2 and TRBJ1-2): GAGVSQSPSNKVTEKGKDVELRCDPISGHTALYWYRQSLGQGLEFLIYFQGNSAPDKSGLPSDRFSAERTGGSVSTLTIQRTQQEDSAVYLCASSLNTRTGGGYTFGSGTRLTVV.